This T cell receptor beta chain stems from a study of siplizumab effects on memory and regulatory T cells. Study-level findings and limits: The study found that mappable alloreactive CD4+ clones averaged around 69% Treg-derived with siplizumab and roughly 30% in controls. Proliferating siplizumab-cultured Tregs lacked confirmed suppressive function. Contribution to the alloresponse seemed major for naive T cells, which also seemed more diverse than memory cells.

Assays examined about 10^5 TCR templates per sample. Measured with immunoSEQ multiplex PCR; TCRdb has only the in-frame clones, and not every one. The sample lists approximately 120,000 clones, approximately 90% seen once, with around 0.73% in the top ten. About this clone: Antigen specificity is unknown.

The source material was Tregs sorted from blood. This receptor was taken from a human donor in good health.

CDR3 nucleotides: TGTGCCAGCAGCAGGACAGGGAGTATCGACGAGCAGTACTTC. Translated, it gives CASSRTGSIDEQYF. V gene TRBV6-1 combines with J gene TRBJ2-7; 8 positions match TRBD1. V trimming: 6 bases; J trimming: 5 bases; junction bases outside the gene matches: 9. The CDR3 length is 14 residues. The V gene's germline CDR1 is MNHNS and CDR2 SASEGT.